The following is a T cell receptor beta chain sequence with its context. This CDR3 spans 12 amino acids. The V gene end was trimmed by 3 bases and the J gene end by 12 bases; junction bases not matched to a gene: 6. Germline loops: CDR1 SGHNT, CDR2 YYREEE (reference sequence). The repertoire was sequenced with immunoSEQ multiplex PCR; TCRdb's copy has only in-frame clones and lacks some. The data show about 140,000 clones, roughly four fifths seen once. These data belong to a study of blood T cell repertoires in COVID-19. Study-level background: Italy, Spain and the United States were the sources of the convalescent and acute COVID-19 samples.

Source material: peripheral blood. This chain connects TRBV5-4 to TRBJ2-1; 7 nucleotides line up with TRBD1. The clonotype originates from a human donor in a cohort sampled during active COVID-19. CDR3 region: CASSYDRDVQFF. CDR3 coding DNA: TGTGCCAGCAGCTACGACAGGGACGTGCAGTTCTTC. Combining the CDR3 with reference TRBV5-4 and TRBJ2-1 gives the whole variable domain ETGVTQSPTHLIKTRGQQVTLRCSSQSGHNTVSWYQQALGQGPQFIFQYYREEENGRGNFPPRFSGLQFPNYSSELNVNALELDDSALYLCASSYDRDVQFFGPGTRLTVL.